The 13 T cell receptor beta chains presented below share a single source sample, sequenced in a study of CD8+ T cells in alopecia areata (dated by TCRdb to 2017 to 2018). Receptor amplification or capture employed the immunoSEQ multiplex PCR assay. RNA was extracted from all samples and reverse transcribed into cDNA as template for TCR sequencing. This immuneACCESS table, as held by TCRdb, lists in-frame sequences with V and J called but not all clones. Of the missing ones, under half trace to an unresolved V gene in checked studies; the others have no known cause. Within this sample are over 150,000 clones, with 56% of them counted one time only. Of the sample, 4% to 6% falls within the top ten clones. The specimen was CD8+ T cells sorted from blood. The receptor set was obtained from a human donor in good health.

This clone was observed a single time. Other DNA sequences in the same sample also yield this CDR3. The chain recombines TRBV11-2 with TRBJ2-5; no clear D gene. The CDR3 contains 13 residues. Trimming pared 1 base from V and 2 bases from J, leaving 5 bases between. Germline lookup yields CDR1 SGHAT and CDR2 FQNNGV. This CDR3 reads CASSLVSQETQYF. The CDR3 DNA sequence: TGTGCCAGCAGCTTAGTCTCTCAAGAGACCCAGTACTTC.

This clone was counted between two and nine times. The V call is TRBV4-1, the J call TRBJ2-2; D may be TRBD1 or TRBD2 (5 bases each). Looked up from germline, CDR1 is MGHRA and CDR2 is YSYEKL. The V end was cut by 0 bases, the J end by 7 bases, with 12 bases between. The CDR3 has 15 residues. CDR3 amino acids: CASSQEGEWDGELFF. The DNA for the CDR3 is TGCGCCAGCAGCCAAGAAGGGGAGTGGGACGGGGAGCTGTTTTTT.

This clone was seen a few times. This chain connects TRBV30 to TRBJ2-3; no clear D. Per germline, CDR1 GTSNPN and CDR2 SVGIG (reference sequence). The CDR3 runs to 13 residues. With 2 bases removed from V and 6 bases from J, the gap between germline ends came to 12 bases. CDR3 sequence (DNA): TGTGCCTGGAGTAGGGTGGTCGGGGATACGCAGTATTTT. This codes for CAWSRVVGDTQYF.

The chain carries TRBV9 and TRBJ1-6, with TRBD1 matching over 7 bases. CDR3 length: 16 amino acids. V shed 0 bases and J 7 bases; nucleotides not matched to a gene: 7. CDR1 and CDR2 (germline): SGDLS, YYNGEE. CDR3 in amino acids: CASSVEAGQLNSPLHF. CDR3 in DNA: TGTGCCAGCAGCGTAGAAGCGGGACAGTTGAATTCACCCCTCCACTTT.

CDR3 loop: CASSSKGQDNEQFF. CDR3 bases: TGTGCCAGTAGTTCCAAGGGACAGGACAATGAGCAGTTCTTC. This sequence joins TRBV19 and TRBJ2-1; 8 nucleotides match TRBD1. The CDR3 runs 14 residues. The ends lost 5 bases at V and 5 bases at J; junction bases unmatched: 5. Germline values: CDR1 LNHDA, CDR2 SQIVND (reference sequence).

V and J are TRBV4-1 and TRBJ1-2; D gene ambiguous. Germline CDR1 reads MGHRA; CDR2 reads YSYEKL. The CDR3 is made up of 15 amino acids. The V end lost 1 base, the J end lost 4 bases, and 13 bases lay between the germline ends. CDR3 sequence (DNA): TGCGCCAGCAGCCAAGGAGGGTCCCCGGTCTATGGCTACACCTTC. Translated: CASSQGGSPVYGYTF.

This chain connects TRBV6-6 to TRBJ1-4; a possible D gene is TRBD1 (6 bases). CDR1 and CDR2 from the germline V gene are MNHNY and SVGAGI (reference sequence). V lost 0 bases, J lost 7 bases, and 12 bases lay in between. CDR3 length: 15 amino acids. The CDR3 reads CASSYSQGMAEKLFF. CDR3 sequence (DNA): TGTGCCAGCAGTTACTCTCAGGGGATGGCTGAAAAACTGTTTTTT.

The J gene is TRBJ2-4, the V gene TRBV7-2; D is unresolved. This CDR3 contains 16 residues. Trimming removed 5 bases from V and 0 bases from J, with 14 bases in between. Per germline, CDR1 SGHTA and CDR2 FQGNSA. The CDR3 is CASSNDTPSAKNIQYF. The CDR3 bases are TGTGCCAGCAGCAACGACACGCCTTCAGCCAAAAACATTCAGTACTTC.

CDR3 sequence (DNA): TGCGCTTCGGGAGGGACTCTCAATCAGCCCCAGCATTTT. It yields the protein CASGGTLNQPQHF. The chain employs TRBV10-2 and TRBJ1-5; maybe TRBD1 (5 bases). CDR1 WSHSY and CDR2 SAAADI come from the germline V gene. The CDR3 runs to 13 residues.

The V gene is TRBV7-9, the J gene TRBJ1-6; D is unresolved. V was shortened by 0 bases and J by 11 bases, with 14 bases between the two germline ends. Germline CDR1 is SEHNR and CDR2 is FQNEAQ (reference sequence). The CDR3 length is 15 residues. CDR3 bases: TGTGCCAGCAGCTTAGCCTCACCCACGTCGACACCCCTCCACTTT. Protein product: CASSLASPTSTPLHF. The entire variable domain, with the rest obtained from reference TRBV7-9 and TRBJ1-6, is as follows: DTGVSQNPRHKITKRGQNVTFRCDPISEHNRLYWYRQTLGQGPEFLTYFQNEAQLEKSRLLSDRFSAERPKGSFSTLEIQRTEQGDSAMYLCASSLASPTSTPLHFGNGTRLTVT.

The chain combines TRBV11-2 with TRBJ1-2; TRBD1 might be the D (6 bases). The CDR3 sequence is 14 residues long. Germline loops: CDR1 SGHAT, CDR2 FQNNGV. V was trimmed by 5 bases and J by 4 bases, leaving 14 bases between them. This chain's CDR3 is CASSPSGGSYGYTF. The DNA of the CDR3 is TGTGCCAGCAGCCCGTCGGGGGGCTCCTATGGCTACACCTTC. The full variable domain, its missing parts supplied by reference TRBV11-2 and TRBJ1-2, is EAGVAQSPRYKIIEKRQSVAFWCNPISGHATLYWYQQILGQGPKLLIQFQNNGVVDDSQLPKDRFSAERLKGVDSTLKIQPAKLEDSAVYLCASSPSGGSYGYTFGSGTRLTVV.

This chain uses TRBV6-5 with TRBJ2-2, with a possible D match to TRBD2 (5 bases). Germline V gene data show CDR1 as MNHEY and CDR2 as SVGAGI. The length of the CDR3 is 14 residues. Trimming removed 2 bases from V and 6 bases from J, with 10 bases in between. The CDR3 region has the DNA TGTGCCAGCAGTTACATCGGGGTCGCCGGGGAGCTGTTTTTT. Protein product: CASSYIGVAGELFF.

The CDR3 reads CASSWSGTNEQYF. The CDR3 nucleotides read TGTGCCAGCAGTTGGAGCGGGACCAACGAGCAGTACTTC. The J gene is TRBJ2-7, the V gene TRBV27; 7 nucleotides agree with TRBD2. The CDR3 has 13 residues. V gave up 4 bases and J gave up 5 bases; unmatched junction bases: 5. Germline V gene sequence: CDR1 MNHEY, CDR2 SMNVEV (reference sequence).